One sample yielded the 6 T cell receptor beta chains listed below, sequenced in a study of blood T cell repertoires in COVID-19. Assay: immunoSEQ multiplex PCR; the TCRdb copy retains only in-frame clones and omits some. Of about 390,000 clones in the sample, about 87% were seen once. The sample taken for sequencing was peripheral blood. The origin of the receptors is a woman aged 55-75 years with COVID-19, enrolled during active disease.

The CDR3 reads CASSDPGTSGVEQYF. As DNA, the CDR3 is TGTGCCAGCAGCGACCCCGGGACTAGCGGGGTGGAGCAGTACTTC. The chain recombines TRBV28 with TRBJ2-7, with TRBD2 identical over 13 bases. This CDR3 is 15 amino acids long. V gave up 6 bases and J gave up 7 bases; unmatched junction bases: 9. Germline V gene sequence: CDR1 MDHEN, CDR2 SYDVKM.

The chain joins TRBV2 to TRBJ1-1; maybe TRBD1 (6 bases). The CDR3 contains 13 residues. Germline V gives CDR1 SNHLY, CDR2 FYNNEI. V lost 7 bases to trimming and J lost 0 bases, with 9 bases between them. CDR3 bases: TGTGCCAGCAAAGGACAGATGAACACTGAAGCTTTCTTT. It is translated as CASKGQMNTEAFF.

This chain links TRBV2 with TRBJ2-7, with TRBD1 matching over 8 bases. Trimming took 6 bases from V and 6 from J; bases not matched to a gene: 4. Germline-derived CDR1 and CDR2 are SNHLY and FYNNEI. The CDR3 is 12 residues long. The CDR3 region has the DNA TGTGCCAGCAGGGTGACAGGGGCCGAGCAGTACTTC. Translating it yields CASRVTGAEQYF. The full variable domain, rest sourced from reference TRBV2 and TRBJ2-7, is EPEVTQTPSHQVTQMGQEVILRCVPISNHLYFYWYRQILGQKVEFLVSFYNNEISEKSEIFDDQFSVERPDGSNFTLKIRSTKLEDSAMYFCASRVTGAEQYFGPGTRLTVT.

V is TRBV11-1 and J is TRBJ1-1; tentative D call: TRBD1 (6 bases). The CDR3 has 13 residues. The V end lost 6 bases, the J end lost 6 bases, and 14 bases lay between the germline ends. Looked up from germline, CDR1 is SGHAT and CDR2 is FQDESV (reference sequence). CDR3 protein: CASRYPGVAEAFF. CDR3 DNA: TGTGCCAGCAGGTACCCAGGGGTTGCTGAAGCTTTCTTT.

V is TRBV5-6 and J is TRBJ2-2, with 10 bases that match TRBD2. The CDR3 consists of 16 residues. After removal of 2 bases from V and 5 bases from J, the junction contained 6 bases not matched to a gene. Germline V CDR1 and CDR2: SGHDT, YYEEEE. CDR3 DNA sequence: TGTGCCAGCAGCTTACAAGCGGGGGGGCCAACCGGGGAGCTGTTTTTT. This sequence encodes CASSLQAGGPTGELFF.

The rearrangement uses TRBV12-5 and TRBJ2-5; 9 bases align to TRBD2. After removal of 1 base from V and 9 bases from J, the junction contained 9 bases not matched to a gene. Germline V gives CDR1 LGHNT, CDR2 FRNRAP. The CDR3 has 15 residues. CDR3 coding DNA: TGTGCTAGTGGTTTGGGTAGCGGGGGCCCCGGAGCCCAGTACTTC. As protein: CASGLGSGGPGAQYF. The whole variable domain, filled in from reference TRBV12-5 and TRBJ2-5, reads DARVTQTPRHKVTEMGQEVTMRCQPILGHNTVFWYRQTMMQGLELLAYFRNRAPLDDSGMPKDRFSAEMPDATLATLKIQPSEPRDSAVYFCASGLGSGGPGAQYFGPGTRLLVL.